This entry describes one TCR beta chain. The antigen remains undetermined. The sample originates from a study of CXCR3-negative and CXCR3-positive naive CD8 T cells. Study-level information: The TRB read total, roughly 150 million, broke down to about 1.5 +/- 0.3 million reads per library.

Study-wide findings and caveats: Most assays used freshly isolated PBMCs, as cryopreservation partially reduced CXCR3. Naive CXCR3-positive cells had TRB CDR3s more hydrophobic than those of CXCR3-negative naive cells. TRBV-TRBJ usage matched between naive CXCR3-negative and CXCR3-positive cells but not between memory cells.

Naive CD8+ T cells carried a CD45RO-CCR7+CD27+CD95- phenotype. The CDR3 consists of 13 residues. Germline V CDR1 and CDR2: SQVTM, ANQGSEA. Each TRB cDNA library was prepared by 5' RACE (with UMI labels). TCRdb processed the 5' RACE reads again and assigns one entry to each CDR3 protein, with no DNA. The sample data list some 60,000 distinct CDR3 sequences. The V gene is TRBV29-1, the J gene TRBJ2-7; TCRdb gives TRBD1 as the D gene, but with no DNA this cannot be confirmed. The material sequenced was naive CXCR3+ CD8+ T cells from blood. Subset reported: CD45RO-CCR7+CD27+CD95- naive CD8+ T cells expressing CXCR3 (TNR3+). This sequence originates from a human donor in good health. Some clones in this sample may be carry-over from other donors' samples. This CDR3 reads CSVRSDSHYEQYF.